Below, one T cell receptor beta chain is given with its context. The antigen is undetermined. Sequenced by immunoSEQ multiplex PCR; TCRdb stores in-frame clones only, minus some. The sample consists of under 95,000 clones, 75% to 90% of them appearing once. Germline lookup yields CDR1 KGHSH and CDR2 LQKENI. The V and J ends lost 3 bases and 1 base respectively, with 13 bases between them. The length of the CDR3 is 15 residues. These data belong to a study of T cell responses to AZD1222 COVID-19 vaccine. Broader study findings: It should be noted that donors were predominantly white British and more often female, and clonal diversity was possibly underestimated.

This sequence joins TRBV18 and TRBJ2-7; the D is unclear. The sample consisted of peripheral blood, taken 28 days after the second AZD1222 dose. The receptor was derived from an adult who received the AZD1222 COVID-19 vaccine. CDR3 nucleotides: TGTGCCAGCTCACCTCTACGTGGCGGATCCTACGAGCAGTACTTC. Translation gives CASSPLRGGSYEQYF.